Detailed here is one TCR beta chain. The table lists this clonotype with a count of one. Its binding antigen is unknown. No base-level quality is on record; no much larger clone is a single base apart. Libraries were constructed by PCR. The run used an Illumina HiSeq 2500. TCR library preparation used molecular barcoding, with unique molecular identifiers applied to normalize quantification of the TCRbeta repertoire. TCRdb handled the public reads itself, with Q25 trimming in fastp and clone calling in MiXCR, and kept productive beta chains. Rows with one shared CDR3 protein collapse into an entry with the most common genes and DNA. The sample data list 450,000 to 600,000 distinct CDR3 sequences, and approximately 20% of these were observed just once. The ten largest clones represent approximately 3% of the sample. CDR3 length: 13 amino acids, cysteine to phenylalanine. Of all the DNA, just the CDR3 is kept, 39 bases in frame from base 1. The CDR1 and CDR2 encoded by the germline V gene (reference sequence) are DFQATT and SNEGSKA. The junction carries 11 bases between V and J, which are trimmed by 1 base and 5 bases respectively.

The data were obtained in a study of T-cell reconstitution after alpha-beta-depleted transplantation in children (dated by TCRdb to between 2015 and 2016). In terms of the full investigation: The study quantitatively tracked T-cell immune reconstitution after TCRalphabeta/CD19-depleted allogeneic hematopoietic cell transplantation in children using TCR repertoire profiling.

The source was PBMCs from the stem cell graft donor, collected from the stem cell graft. This receptor was taken from a human donor who donated a stem cell graft to a child with acute lymphoblastic leukemia. The sequence joins TRBV20-1 to TRBJ2-5; the D gene remains uncertain. The CDR3 in this case is CSARGIDGETQYF. The nucleotide sequence reads as follows: TGCAGTGCTAGAGGTATCGACGGTGAGACCCAGTACTTC.